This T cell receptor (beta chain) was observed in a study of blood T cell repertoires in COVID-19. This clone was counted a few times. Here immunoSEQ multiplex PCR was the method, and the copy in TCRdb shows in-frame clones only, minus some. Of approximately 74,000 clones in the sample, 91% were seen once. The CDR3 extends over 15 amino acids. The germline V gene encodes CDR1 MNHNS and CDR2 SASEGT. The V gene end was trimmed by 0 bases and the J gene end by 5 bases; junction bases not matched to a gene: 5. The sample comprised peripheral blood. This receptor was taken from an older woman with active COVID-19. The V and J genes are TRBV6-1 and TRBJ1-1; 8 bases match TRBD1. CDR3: CASSEAAGQGTEAFF. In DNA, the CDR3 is TGTGCCAGCAGTGAAGCGGCCGGACAGGGTACTGAAGCTTTCTTT.